Detailed here is one T cell receptor (beta chain). The sequenced fragment ends 3 residues before the CDR3 boundary, so the rest is inferred from the germline J gene. The CDR3 consists of 14 residues. CDR1 is SGHTA, CDR2 FQGTGA, per germline. Trimming left V 4 bases short and J 3 bases short, with 12 bases between. This entry is derived from a study of T cells in women clearing cervical HPV infection. Produced via immunoSEQ multiplex PCR; TCRdb's table is partial and in-frame only. Its table records fewer than 50,000 clones. Sequenced input: blood buffy coat. The TCR originated in a woman aged 18 to 75 with a cervical HPV16 infection that either progressed to CIN3+ or cleared (not recorded which). J is TRBJ1-2 and V is TRBV7-3, with D unresolved. The sequenced CDR3 bases are TGTGCCAGCAGCTCCCGCGCCTTGTACTATGGC. Translated, it gives CASSSRALYYG. Given in full, the CDR3 is CASSSRALYYGYTF.